The text below deals with one T cell receptor (beta chain). Its antigen is currently unknown. Trimming stripped 4 bases from V and 4 bases from J, with 7 bases between. Germline values: CDR1 SGDLS, CDR2 YYNGEE. This CDR3 is 12 amino acids long. The data were taken from a study of monozygotic twins with cystic fibrosis. The protocol was immunoSEQ multiplex PCR, while the TCRdb copy is restricted to in-frame clones and leaves out a portion. The table shows roughly 10,000 clones, with over 99% occurring only once. Study findings and constraints: Median Simpson clonality of approximately 0.0091 suggested naive T cells predominated. Monozygotic CF twin pairs shared significantly more nucleotide-identical clonotypes than unrelated CF individuals did. Co-twins had the most similar V usage for 13 of 16 pairs, J for 8. Age, concordance and disease severity did not associate with shared CDR3 numbers.

This TCR derives from a man aged 18-30 years with cystic fibrosis. Sequenced material: blood. V usage is TRBV9 and J usage is TRBJ2-3; D perhaps matches TRBD1 (5 bases). CDR3 nucleotide sequence: TGTGCCAGCAGCACGACAGCAGATACGCAGTATTTT. Its translation is CASSTTADTQYF.